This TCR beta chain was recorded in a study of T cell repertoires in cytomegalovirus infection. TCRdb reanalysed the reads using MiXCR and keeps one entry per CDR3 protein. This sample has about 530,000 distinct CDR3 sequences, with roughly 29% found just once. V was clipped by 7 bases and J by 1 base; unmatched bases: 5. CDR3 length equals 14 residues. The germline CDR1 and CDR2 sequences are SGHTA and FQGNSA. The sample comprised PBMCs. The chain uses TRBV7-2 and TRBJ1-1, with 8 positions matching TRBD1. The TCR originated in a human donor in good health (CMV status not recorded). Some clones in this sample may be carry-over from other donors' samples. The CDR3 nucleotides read TGTGCCAGCACCTCAGGGGGCCCGAACACTGAAGCTTTCTTT. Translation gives CASTSGGPNTEAFF.